Listed below are T cell receptor beta chains from one sample, sequenced in a study of T cell responses to AZD1222 COVID-19 vaccine. The repertoire was sequenced with immunoSEQ multiplex PCR; TCRdb's copy has only in-frame clones and lacks some. The sample lists more than 100,000 clones; approximately 88% were seen once. Source: peripheral blood, taken on day 0 of AZD1222 vaccination. The receptor set was obtained from an adult in good health. Both conserved end residues are part of each CDR3. The order of the fields is V gene, D gene, J gene, CDR3 protein, CDR3 DNA. D genes are given only for firm matches.

TRBV9	NA	TRBJ1-5	CASSLSWGSDQPQHF	TGTGCCAGCAGCCTCTCTTGGGGTTCGGATCAGCCCCAGCATTTT
TRBV3-1/TRBV3-2	NA	TRBJ1-2	CASSPTAFNYGYTF	TGTGCCAGCTCCCCCACAGCATTTAACTATGGCTACACCTTC
TRBV10-3	TRBD2	TRBJ2-1	CAIRAGGVNNEQFF	TGTGCCATCAGAGCGGGGGGAGTCAACAATGAGCAGTTCTTC
TRBV6-2/TRBV6-3	NA	TRBJ2-7	CASSPDSWYEQYF	TGTGCCAGCAGCCCGGACAGTTGGTACGAGCAGTACTTC
TRBV12-3/TRBV12-4	NA	TRBJ2-7	CASSPDHEQYF	TGTGCCAGCAGTCCGGACCACGAGCAGTACTTC
TRBV7-9	NA	TRBJ2-1	CASSLGPGRNEQFF	TGTGCCAGCAGCTTAGGTCCAGGTAGGAATGAGCAGTTCTTC
TRBV9	TRBD2	TRBJ2-7	CASSASGGTTYEQYF	TGTGCCAGCAGCGCTAGCGGGGGGACAACCTACGAGCAGTACTTC
TRBV14	NA	TRBJ2-2	CASSQQLTGELFF	TGTGCCAGCAGCCAACAGCTTACCGGGGAGCTGTTTTTT
TRBV28	NA	TRBJ1-2	CASSFQGRGYTF	TGTGCCAGCAGTTTTCAGGGCCGGGGCTACACCTTC
TRBV7-8	NA	TRBJ1-6	CASSTWAGESPLHF	TGTGCCAGCAGCACCTGGGCCGGGGAATCACCCCTCCACTTT
TRBV19	TRBD1	TRBJ2-6	CASSSGTGSGANVLTF	TGTGCCAGTAGTTCCGGGACAGGCTCTGGGGCCAACGTCCTGACTTTC
TRBV7-2	NA	TRBJ2-2	CASTSSRTITGELFF	TGTGCCAGCACAAGTAGTAGGACGATCACCGGGGAGCTGTTTTTT
TRBV5-8	TRBD1	TRBJ1-5	CASTTGQANNQPQHF	TGTGCCAGCACCACTGGACAGGCGAACAATCAGCCCCAGCATTTT
TRBV11-2	TRBD1	TRBJ1-2	CASSFGQGGGYTF	TGTGCCAGCAGCTTCGGACAGGGTGGAGGCTACACCTTC
TRBV7-6	NA	TRBJ1-1	CASSSPGLDPEAFF	TGTGCCAGCAGCTCTCCGGGGCTGGACCCTGAAGCTTTCTTT
TRBV7-2	TRBD2	TRBJ2-5	CASSTPGGQETQYF	TGTGCCAGCAGCACCCCCGGGGGGCAAGAGACCCAGTACTTC
TRBV7-2	NA	TRBJ1-5	CASSLVGQVNYQPQHF	TGTGCCAGCAGCTTAGTCGGTCAGGTTAACTATCAGCCCCAGCATTTT
TRBV24-1	NA	TRBJ2-3	CATSEGEDTQYF	TGTGCCACCAGTGAGGGAGAGGATACGCAGTATTTT
TRBV19	NA	TRBJ2-5	CASSRSGEETQYF	TGTGCCAGTAGTAGGTCGGGTGAAGAGACCCAGTACTTC
TRBV5-8	NA	TRBJ2-7	CASSLVRGTTYEQYF	TGTGCCAGCAGCTTGGTGAGAGGGACAACATACGAGCAGTACTTC